These 10 T cell receptor beta chains were all obtained from the same sample, sequenced in a study of blood T cell repertoires in COVID-19 (dated by TCRdb to the early 2020s). The library was built by means of the immunoSEQ multiplex PCR assay. Held by TCRdb, this immuneACCESS table contains in-frame sequences only and omits some clones. Under half of the omission traces to an unresolved V gene where checked; the cause of the rest is unknown. The sample data list about 320,000 clones, and about nine tenths of these were observed just once. Together, the top ten hold 1.5% to 2% of the sample. Sequencing used peripheral blood. The receptors originated from a woman younger than 45 with COVID-19, enrolled during active disease.

In DNA, the CDR3 is TGTGCCAGCAGCCTATCGGTGAACACTGAAGCTTTCTTT. Encoded protein: CASSLSVNTEAFF. The chain uses TRBV11-2 and TRBJ1-1, with D unresolved. The germline V gene has CDR1 SGHAT and CDR2 FQNNGV. Trimming left V 5 bases short and J 0 bases short, with 7 bases between. This CDR3 contains 13 residues.

V is TRBV4-2 and J is TRBJ2-2; D possibly corresponds to TRBD2 (6 bases). Looked up from germline, CDR1 is LGHNA and CDR2 is YNFKEQ. V shed 1 base and J shed 5 bases, with 8 bases lying between them. This CDR3 is built from 14 residues. CDR3 loop: CASSQGGVTGELFF. The CDR3 DNA sequence: TGTGCCAGCAGCCAAGGGGGGGTTACCGGGGAGCTGTTTTTT.

In this sample, this clone turned up once. Within the sample, other DNA sequences also encode this same CDR3. The V gene is TRBV7-9, the J gene TRBJ1-1; tentatively, D is TRBD1 (5 bases). CDR1 and CDR2 (germline): SEHNR, FQNEAQ (reference sequence). The CDR3 runs 13 residues. V was trimmed by 2 bases and J by 4 bases, leaving 8 bases between them. The CDR3 sequence: CASSLRGGTEAFF. The CDR3 DNA is TGTGCCAGCAGCTTACGGGGGGGCACTGAAGCTTTCTTT.

The chain links TRBV7-3 to TRBJ1-4; D is undetermined. Germline values: CDR1 SGHTA, CDR2 FQGTGA. Trimming shortened V by 5 bases and J by 0 bases, and 10 bases separated the two germline ends. This CDR3 is 15 amino acids long. The CDR3 DNA reads TGTGCCAGCAGCCGAACTGGAGCAACTAATGAAAAACTGTTTTTT. This sequence encodes CASSRTGATNEKLFF. The variable domain in full, completed from reference TRBV7-3 and TRBJ1-4, reads GAGVSQTPSNKVTEKGKYVELRCDPISGHTALYWYRQSLGQGPEFLIYFQGTGAADDSGLPNDRFFAVRPEGSVSTLKIQRTERGDSAVYLCASSRTGATNEKLFFGSGTQLSVL.

In regard to this clone: In the same sample, other DNA sequences code for this CDR3. This chain connects TRBV11-3 to TRBJ1-2; no clear D gene. Trimming left V 3 bases short and J 2 bases short, with 7 bases between. Per the germline V gene, CDR1 is SGHNT and CDR2 is YENEEA. This CDR3 has 13 residues. CDR3 coding DNA: TGTGCCAGCAGCTTCCCAGCGAACTATGGCTACACCTTC. This codes for CASSFPANYGYTF.

V usage is TRBV19 and J usage is TRBJ1-1, with D maybe TRBD1 (6 bases). Trimming cost V 5 bases and J 8 bases, with 18 bases left between them. CDR1 is LNHDA, CDR2 SQIVND, per germline (reference sequence). CDR3 length: 14 residues. CDR3 protein: CASSPGVTGYEAFF. CDR3 coding DNA: TGTGCCAGTAGTCCCGGGGTGACAGGATACGAAGCTTTCTTT. Full variable domain (remainder filled in from reference TRBV19 and TRBJ1-1): DGGITQSPKYLFRKEGQNVTLSCEQNLNHDAMYWYRQDPGQGLRLIYYSQIVNDFQKGDIAEGYSVSREKKESFPLTVTSAQKNPTAFYLCASSPGVTGYEAFFGQGTRLTVV.

This clone came up a few times. The genes are TRBV14 and TRBJ2-7; 9 nucleotides match TRBD1. The CDR3 has 14 amino acids. After removal of 3 bases from V and 5 bases from J, the junction contained 5 bases not matched to a gene. Per the germline V gene, CDR1 is SGHDN and CDR2 is FVKESK. The CDR3 is CASSHWTGEHEQYF. CDR3 DNA sequence: TGTGCCAGCAGCCATTGGACAGGGGAACACGAGCAGTACTTC.

The chain combines TRBV5-1 with TRBJ1-6; D ambiguous. Trimming shortened V by 4 bases and J by 6 bases, and 11 bases separated the two germline ends. Germline V gene lookup returns CDR1 SGHRS and CDR2 YFSETQ. CDR3 size: 14 residues. The CDR3 spells CASSPGLINSPLHF. CDR3 bases: TGCGCCAGCAGCCCAGGACTGATTAATTCACCCCTCCACTTT.

This chain connects TRBV29-1 to TRBJ2-5; 8 bases map to TRBD1. With 5 bases clipped from V and 2 bases from J, the junction kept 4 bases outside the gene matches. Germline values: CDR1 SQVTM, CDR2 ANQGSEA. There are 13 residues in the CDR3. The CDR3 region is CSVRTGYQETQYF. The DNA of the CDR3 is TGCAGCGTTAGGACAGGGTATCAAGAGACCCAGTACTTC.

The chain employs TRBV7-2 and TRBJ1-1; no clear D. Deletions cut 1 base from V and 6 bases from J, with 15 bases between. From germline, CDR1 is SGHTA and CDR2 FQGNSA. The CDR3 extends over 15 amino acids. The CDR3 DNA sequence: TGTGCCAGCAGCTTAGAGGTGAGGGCTGGCGCTGAAGCTTTCTTT. As protein: CASSLEVRAGAEAFF.